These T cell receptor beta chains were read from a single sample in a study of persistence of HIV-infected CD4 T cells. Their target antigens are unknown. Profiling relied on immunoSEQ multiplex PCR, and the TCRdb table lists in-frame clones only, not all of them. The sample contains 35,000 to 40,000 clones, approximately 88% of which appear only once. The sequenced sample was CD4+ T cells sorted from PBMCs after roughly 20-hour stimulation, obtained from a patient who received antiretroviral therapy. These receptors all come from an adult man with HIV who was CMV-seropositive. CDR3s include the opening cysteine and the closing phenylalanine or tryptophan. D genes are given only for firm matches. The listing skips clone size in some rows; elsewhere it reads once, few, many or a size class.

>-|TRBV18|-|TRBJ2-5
TGTGCCAGCTCACCCTATCGCCAAGAGACCCAGTACTTC
CASSPYRQETQYF
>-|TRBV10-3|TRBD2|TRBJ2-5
TGTGCCATCAGTTCCGGACTAGACCGGGGGGGCCGAGAGACCCAGTACTTC
CAISSGLDRGGRETQYF
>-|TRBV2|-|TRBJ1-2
TGTGCCAGCGGCCAGGGGTATGGCTACACCTTC
CASGQGYGYTF
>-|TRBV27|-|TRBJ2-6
TGTGCCAGCAGTTTAACACTAGGGGGGGGTTTC
CASSLTLGGGF
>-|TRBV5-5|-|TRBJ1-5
TGTGCCAGCAGCTTGGCGGGGGTGGGGGGCAATCAGCCCCAGCATTTT
CASSLAGVGGNQPQHF
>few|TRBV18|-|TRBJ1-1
TGTGCCAGCTCACCCCGGGCTGGGGGGCGGACCACTGAAGCTTTCTTT
CASSPRAGGRTTEAFF
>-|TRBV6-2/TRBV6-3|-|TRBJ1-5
TGTGCCAGCAGTTCCCTACAGGGAACCCAGCATTTT
CASSSLQGTQHF
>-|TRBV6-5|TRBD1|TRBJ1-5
TGTGCCAGCAGTCCGGACAGGGCGGCGAGGCCCCAGCATTTT
CASSPDRAARPQHF
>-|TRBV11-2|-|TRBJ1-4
TGTGCCAGCAGCCCCCCAGGGTCCCGTAATGAAAAACTGTTTTTT
CASSPPGSRNEKLFF
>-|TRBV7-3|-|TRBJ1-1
TGTGCCAGCAGCGCAAAGACAGGAAGCACTGAAGCTTTCTTT
CASSAKTGSTEAFF